This note documents a single T cell receptor beta chain sequence. The antigen is unknown. Trimming removed 0 bases from V and 4 bases from J; junction bases left unmatched: 4. Germline assignment: CDR1 SGHRS and CDR2 YFSETQ. This CDR3 has 16 residues. TCRdb's table, derived via immunoSEQ multiplex PCR, lists solely in-frame clones and lacks some. Here the sample spans approximately 110,000 clones, approximately 85% being singletons. These data originate in a study of T cell responses to AZD1222 COVID-19 vaccine. Study outcomes and limitations: The breadth and depth of Spike-specific TCRs increased once two AZD1222 doses had been given. Researchers took repertoire samples only after the peak T cell response had come. White British people made up most donors, females outnumbered males, and clonal diversity was possibly underestimated.

This sequence joins TRBV5-1 and TRBJ2-5; the match to TRBD2 covers 12 bases. Material: peripheral blood, obtained on day 0 of MenACWY control vaccination. The clonotype was recovered from an adult in good health. The CDR3: CASSLASGGAGETQYF. CDR3 coding DNA: TGCGCCAGCAGCTTGGCTAGCGGGGGGGCCGGAGAGACCCAGTACTTC.